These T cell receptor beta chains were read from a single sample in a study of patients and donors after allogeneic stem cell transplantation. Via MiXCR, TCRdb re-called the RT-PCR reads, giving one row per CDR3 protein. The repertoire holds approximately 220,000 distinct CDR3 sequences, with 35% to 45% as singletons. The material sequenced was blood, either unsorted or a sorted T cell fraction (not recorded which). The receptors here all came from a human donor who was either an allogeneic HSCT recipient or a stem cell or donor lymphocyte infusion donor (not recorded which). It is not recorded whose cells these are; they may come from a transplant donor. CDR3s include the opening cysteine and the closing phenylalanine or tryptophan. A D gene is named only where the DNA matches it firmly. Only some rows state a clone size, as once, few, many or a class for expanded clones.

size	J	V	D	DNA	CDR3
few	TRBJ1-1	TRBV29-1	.	TGCAGCGTTGAAAACCGTAACACTGAAGCTTTCTTT	CSVENRNTEAFF
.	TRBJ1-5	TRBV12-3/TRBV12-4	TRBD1	TGTGCCAGCAGGGGGGACAGGGGTCGTAATCAGCCCCAGCATTTT	CASRGDRGRNQPQHF
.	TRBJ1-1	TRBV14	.	TGTGCCAGCAGCAAAGAGGCGGGGGTTCTGATCTCAGAAGCTTTCTTT	CASSKEAGVLISEAFF
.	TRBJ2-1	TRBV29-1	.	TGCAGCGTTGAGAGGGGAGACAGGGAGGTCTATGAGCAGTTCTTC	CSVERGDREVYEQFF
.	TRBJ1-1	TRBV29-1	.	TGCAGCGTGGCCCCACAGTTGAACACTGAAGCTTTCTTT	CSVAPQLNTEAFF
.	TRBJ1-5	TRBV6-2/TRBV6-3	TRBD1	TGTGCCAGCAGTGAGACAGGGAAAGGGAGTCAGCCCCAGCATTTT	CASSETGKGSQPQHF
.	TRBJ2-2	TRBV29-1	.	TGCAGCGTTGTACTGGCGGGGGCCGGCGGGGAGCTGTTTTTT	CSVVLAGAGGELFF
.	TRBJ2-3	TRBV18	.	TGTGCCAGCTCCCTGACTAGTCAGGGCCCCACAGATACGCAGTATTTT	CASSLTSQGPTDTQYF
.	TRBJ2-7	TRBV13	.	TGTGCCAGCAGCTTTCTCGGGGCCTCCTACGAGCAGTACTTC	CASSFLGASYEQYF
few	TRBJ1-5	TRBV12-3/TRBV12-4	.	TGTGCCAGCAGTTTCCTCAGGGAACGGCCCCAGCATTTT	CASSFLRERPQHF
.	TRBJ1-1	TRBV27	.	TGTGCCAGCAGTTTAACCAGGGGACCCCCAAACGTCGGAGCTTTCTTT	CASSLTRGPPNVGAFF
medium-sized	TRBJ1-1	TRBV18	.	TGTGCCAGCTCACCACAGGGAGGGTCTGAAGCTTTCTTT	CASSPQGGSEAFF
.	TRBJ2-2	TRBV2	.	TGTGCCAGCAGGCACGAGAAGGGCGGGGAGCTGTTTTTT	CASRHEKGGELFF
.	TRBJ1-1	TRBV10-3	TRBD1	TGTGCCATCAGTCAAAGACAGGGGGAGAACACTGAAGCTTTCTTT	CAISQRQGENTEAFF
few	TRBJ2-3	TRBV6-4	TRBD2	TGTGCCAGCAGTGAGGGGCTAGCGGGCACAGATACGCAGTATTTT	CASSEGLAGTDTQYF
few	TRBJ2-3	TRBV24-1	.	TGTGCCACCAGTGATTTTGGCCAGGGGACAGATACGCAGTATTTT	CATSDFGQGTDTQYF
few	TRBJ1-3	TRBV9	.	TGTGCCAGCAGCGAGGGACCCGGGGACACCATATATTTT	CASSEGPGDTIYF
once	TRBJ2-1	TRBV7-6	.	TGTGCCAGCAGCCGCAGACGGGGCGAGGTCAATGAGCAGTTCTTC	CASSRRRGEVNEQFF
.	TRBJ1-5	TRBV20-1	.	TGCAGTTACAGGGAACTCAATCAGCCCCAGCATTTT	CSYRELNQPQHF
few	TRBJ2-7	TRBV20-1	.	TGCAGTGCTAGGGGAAACTACGAGCAGTACTTC	CSARGNYEQYF
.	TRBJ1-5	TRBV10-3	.	TGTGCCATCAGTGAGTCCTCTGGCCTAGGGCCCCAGCATTTT	CAISESSGLGPQHF
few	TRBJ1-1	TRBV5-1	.	TGCGCCAGCAGCTTGACCTGGGGTAGGAGAACTGAAGCTTTCTTT	CASSLTWGRRTEAFF